These 25 T cell receptor beta chains were sequenced from one sample in a study of early T cells in non-severe SARS-CoV-2 infection. A single record per CDR3 protein comes from TCRdb applying MiXCR to the 5' RACE reads. The sample yields some 66,000 distinct CDR3 sequences, around an eighth seen once. Sequenced: whole blood. Every receptor here comes from an adult who was a healthcare worker with PCR-confirmed SARS-CoV-2 infection or an uninfected control (not recorded which).

This clonotype was counted a few times. The chain has TRBV4-1 and TRBJ2-7; 9 positions match TRBD2. After removal of 4 bases from V and 6 bases from J, the junction contained 10 bases not matched to a gene. Germline V gene sequence: CDR1 MGHRA, CDR2 YSYEKL. This CDR3 has 15 amino acids. The CDR3 coding sequence is TGCGCCAGCAGCCGTGGAGAGGTAGCGGGAGCCGAGCAGTACTTC. Its translation is CASSRGEVAGAEQYF.

The chain couples TRBV5-1 to TRBJ2-1; TRBD2 is a possible D gene (6 bases). Germline loops: CDR1 SGHRS, CDR2 YFSETQ. V was clipped by 0 bases and J by 7 bases, with 11 bases between them. The length of the CDR3 is 14 residues. The CDR3 reads CASSLVGGGNEQFF. The CDR3 coding sequence is TGCGCCAGCAGCTTGGTGGGCGGAGGGAATGAGCAGTTCTTC.

This clonotype was observed at least ten times. V gene TRBV10-3 combines with J gene TRBJ2-7, with 11 nucleotides matching TRBD1. This CDR3 comprises 13 residues. CDR1 is ENHRY, CDR2 SYGVKD, per germline. V lost 9 bases to trimming and J lost 3 bases; unmatched junction nucleotides: 4. The CDR3 nucleotides read TGTGCCATGTCCGGGACAGGGGGCTACGAGCAGTACTTC. Its translation: CAMSGTGGYEQYF.

This clonotype was seen ten or more times. The rearrangement uses TRBV20-1 and TRBJ2-7; 9 bases line up with TRBD1. This CDR3 is 19 amino acids long. Germline V gives CDR1 DFQATT, CDR2 SNEGSKA (reference sequence). The trim removed 1 base at V and 3 bases at J, leaving 19 bases unmatched. In DNA, the CDR3 is TGCAGTGCTAGAGTTCCTCACCGATCCGGGGACAGGGTGGTCTACGAGCAGTACTTC. This gives the protein CSARVPHRSGDRVVYEQYF.

The J gene is TRBJ2-1, the V gene TRBV10-3; D is possibly TRBD2 (6 bases). Deletions cut 11 bases from V and 8 bases from J, with 19 bases between. CDR1 and CDR2 from the germline V gene are ENHRY and SYGVKD. The CDR3 covers 13 residues. The CDR3 DNA follows: TGTGCCTCCCGAGTTAGCGGACCCCATGAGCAGTTCTTC. Its protein is CASRVSGPHEQFF.

In its sample, this clonotype was seen a few times. The V call is TRBV5-1, the J call TRBJ2-5; no firm D call. The CDR3 sequence is 13 residues long. V was shortened by 0 bases and J by 2 bases, with 5 bases between the two germline ends. Germline values: CDR1 SGHRS, CDR2 YFSETQ. CDR3 residues: CASSLARQETQYF. The CDR3, as DNA: TGCGCCAGCAGCTTGGCTAGACAAGAGACCCAGTACTTC.

The V gene is TRBV7-9, the J gene TRBJ2-3; TRBD2 matches at 12 bases. The germline V gene encodes CDR1 SEHNR and CDR2 FQNEAQ (reference sequence). The CDR3 sequence is 16 residues long. V lost 5 bases, J lost 5 bases, and 8 bases stayed unmatched. The CDR3: CASSARLAGVKDTQYF. As DNA, the CDR3 is TGTGCCAGCAGCGCCCGACTAGCGGGGGTGAAAGATACGCAGTATTTT.

The rearrangement joins TRBV12-3 or TRBV12-4 to TRBJ2-7; TRBD1 matches 7 bases. V gave up 4 bases and J gave up 6 bases; unmatched junction bases: 3. This CDR3 has 12 amino acids. This chain's CDR3 is CASSSTGPEQYF. In nucleotides, the CDR3 is TGTGCCAGCAGTTCGACAGGGCCCGAGCAGTACTTC.

In this sample, this clonotype turned up many times. This chain joins TRBV6-4 and TRBJ2-6; D gene unclear. Germline V gene lookup returns CDR1 MRHNA and CDR2 SNTAGT. With 2 bases removed from V and 0 bases from J, the gap between germline ends came to 2 bases. The CDR3 covers 14 residues. The CDR3 loop is CASSDNSGANVLTF. CDR3 sequence (DNA): TGTGCCAGCAGTGACAACTCTGGGGCCAACGTCCTGACTTTC.

The V and J genes are TRBV5-6 and TRBJ1-2; 8 nucleotides agree with TRBD1. CDR1 SGHDT and CDR2 YYEEEE come from the germline V gene. V trimming: 0 bases; J trimming: 5 bases; junction bases outside the gene matches: 12. This CDR3 region has 17 residues. CDR3 nucleotides: TGTGCCAGCAGCTTGGTTCAGGGGGCGCTTCTGGAGTATGGCTACACCTTC. This codes for CASSLVQGALLEYGYTF.

This clonotype was counted only a few times. The V call is TRBV28, the J call TRBJ1-3; TRBD1 agrees at 7 bases. The germline CDR1 and CDR2 sequences are MDHEN and SYDVKM. This CDR3 spans 15 amino acids. V gave up 6 bases and J gave up 8 bases; unmatched junction bases: 13. The CDR3 region is CASSTYRGNRYTIYF. CDR3 in DNA: TGTGCCAGCAGCACATACAGGGGTAATCGGTACACCATATATTTT.

This rearrangement joins TRBV20-1 to TRBJ1-2; 8 bases align to TRBD1. Germline loops: CDR1 DFQATT, CDR2 SNEGSKA (reference sequence). The CDR3 totals 13 residues. V shed 4 bases and J 7 bases; nucleotides not matched to a gene: 8. The CDR3 bases are TGCAGTGCTACCTCAGGGGGCGCGGTTGGCTACACCTTC. It yields the protein CSATSGGAVGYTF.

This clonotype was picked up many times. V usage is TRBV9 and J usage is TRBJ1-2; 8 bases are a match to TRBD1. The germline gives CDR1 SGDLS, CDR2 YYNGEE. V trimming: 4 bases; J trimming: 3 bases; junction bases outside the gene matches: 11. This CDR3 has 16 residues. In DNA, the CDR3 is TGTGCCAGCAGCAGAGATCAGGGGGCGCTCGACTATGGCTACACCTTC. Translating it yields CASSRDQGALDYGYTF.

This chain connects TRBV20-1 to TRBJ1-6, with D hard to call. Germline V gene data show CDR1 as DFQATT and CDR2 as SNEGSKA (reference sequence). This CDR3 spans 15 amino acids. V was clipped by 0 bases and J by 7 bases, with 13 bases between them. CDR3 nucleotides: TGCAGTGCTAGAGATGCACTCCAAGGGAATTCACCCCTCCACTTT. Translation gives CSARDALQGNSPLHF.

CDR3 protein: CASSQGNTGELFF. DNA of the CDR3: TGTGCCAGCAGTCAGGGGAACACCGGGGAGCTGTTTTTT. The V call is TRBV25-1, the J call TRBJ2-2; possible D gene TRBD1, 5 bases. V was clipped by 5 bases and J by 1 base, with 5 bases between them. There are 13 residues in the CDR3. CDR1 is MGHDK and CDR2 is SYGVNS in the germline V gene.

This clonotype was observed at least ten times. The rearrangement links TRBV19 to TRBJ2-3; D unclear. The CDR3 has 15 residues. The germline V gene encodes CDR1 LNHDA and CDR2 SQIVND (reference sequence). Deletions cut 0 bases from V and 3 bases from J, with 10 bases between. The CDR3 reads CASSIDPTPTDTQYF. Here the CDR3 DNA reads TGTGCCAGTAGTATAGATCCAACCCCTACAGATACGCAGTATTTT.

In this sample, this clonotype turned up a few times. The V call is TRBV7-2, the J call TRBJ2-5; a possible D gene is TRBD2 (5 bases). This CDR3 comprises 15 residues. Germline V gene lookup returns CDR1 SGHTA and CDR2 FQGNSA. Trimming shortened V by 3 bases and J by 5 bases, and 16 bases separated the two germline ends. The DNA of the CDR3 is TGTGCCAGCAGCTTGGGCGGGCAATTCGTTGAGACCCAGTACTTC. Its translation is CASSLGGQFVETQYF. Drawing the rest from reference TRBV7-2 and TRBJ2-5, the complete variable domain is GAGVSQSPSNKVTEKGKDVELRCDPISGHTALYWYRQSLGQGLEFLIYFQGNSAPDKSGLPSDRFSAERTGGSVSTLTIQRTQQEDSAVYLCASSLGGQFVETQYFGPGTRLLVL.

This clonotype showed up many times. J is TRBJ2-3 and V is TRBV10-1; the D call may be TRBD1 or TRBD2 (5 bases each). V was trimmed by 0 bases and J by 0 bases, leaving 10 bases between them. The CDR3 has 16 amino acids. Germline CDR1 reads WNHNN; CDR2 reads SYGVQD (reference sequence). This CDR3 reads CASSESTGASTDTQYF. The CDR3 region has the DNA TGCGCCAGCAGTGAGTCGACCGGGGCCAGCACAGATACGCAGTATTTT.

The V call is TRBV11-2, the J call TRBJ2-5, with TRBD2 matching 9 bases. Germline V gives CDR1 SGHAT, CDR2 FQNNGV. Losses at the gene ends were 5 bases for V and 4 bases for J; bases not matched to a gene: 5. This CDR3 contains 14 residues. The CDR3 bases are TGTGCCAGCAGCGAGGGGACTAGCTTAGAGACCCAGTACTTC. It codes for CASSEGTSLETQYF.

The rearrangement links TRBV2 to TRBJ2-2; 8 positions match TRBD2. This CDR3 region has 11 residues. V trimming: 10 bases; J trimming: 6 bases; junction bases outside the gene matches: 1. Germline-derived CDR1 and CDR2 are SNHLY and FYNNEI. CDR3: CATGGSGELFF. Written as DNA, the CDR3 is TGTGCCACGGGGGGGTCCGGGGAGCTGTTTTTT.

The chain is built from TRBV20-1 and TRBJ2-1; no reliable D call. Germline loops: CDR1 DFQATT, CDR2 SNEGSKA (reference sequence). V lost 1 base, J lost 1 base, and 8 bases lay in between. The CDR3 contains 14 residues. For the CDR3, the DNA is TGCAGTGCTAGAGGGGGTATATCCTACAATGAGCAGTTCTTC. Protein product: CSARGGISYNEQFF.

This sequence joins TRBV12-3 or TRBV12-4 and TRBJ2-2, with 12 bases matching TRBD2. V lost 6 bases and J lost 6; bases outside the gene matches: 11. The CDR3 covers 17 residues. The CDR3 here is CASRNGLAGISPGELFF. In DNA form, the CDR3 reads TGTGCCAGCAGAAACGGACTAGCGGGAATTTCGCCCGGGGAGCTGTTTTTT.

This clonotype was counted only a few times. V gene TRBV29-1 combines with J gene TRBJ1-2; D gene ambiguous. Between the trimmed V and J ends, which lost 4 bases and 6 bases, there was a span of 12 bases. Germline CDR1 reads SQVTM; CDR2 reads ANQGSEA. The CDR3 length is 12 residues. The DNA of the CDR3 is TGCAGCGTTGGACAAGATTTTGATGGCTACACCTTC. It is translated as CSVGQDFDGYTF.

The chain is built from TRBV27 and TRBJ2-7, with 8 positions matching TRBD1. The CDR3 is 15 residues long. CDR1 MNHEY and CDR2 SMNVEV come from the germline V gene (reference sequence). V gave up 0 bases and J gave up 6 bases; unmatched junction bases: 7. The CDR3 region has the DNA TGTGCCAGCAGTTTATCGAGGACAGGGACGTCCGAGCAGTACTTC. Protein product: CASSLSRTGTSEQYF.

This clonotype turned up a few times. The chain carries TRBV7-9 and TRBJ2-4, with D possibly matching TRBD1 (5 bases). The V end lost 5 bases, the J end lost 5 bases, and 13 bases lay between the germline ends. CDR1 SEHNR and CDR2 FQNEAQ come from the germline V gene (reference sequence). The CDR3 contains 14 residues. The CDR3 region has the DNA TGTGCCAGCAGCGCCTCAGGGAACCAAAACATTCAGTACTTC. It codes for CASSASGNQNIQYF.